This T cell receptor beta chain was observed in a study of T cell changes during pregnancy in multiple sclerosis. Generated by immunoSEQ multiplex PCR, the TCRdb table keeps only in-frame clones and is missing some. Found here are roughly 100,000 clones, about nine tenths of them singletons; the top ten hold roughly 1.5%. CDR3 length: 13 residues. The germline CDR1 and CDR2 sequences are SGDLS and YYNGEE. The ends were cut back, 4 bases at V and 3 bases at J, with 11 bases in the middle. The genes are TRBV9 and TRBJ2-7; D is unclear. This clonotype was sampled from a female donor with multiple sclerosis, enrolled in a pregnancy study. Specimen: peripheral blood, collected after pregnancy. CDR3 residues: CASSPSTVYEQYF. CDR3 bases: TGTGCCAGCAGCCCGAGCACCGTCTACGAGCAGTACTTC.